Each of the 22 T cell receptor beta chains below was sequenced from the same sample in a study of cytomegalovirus exposure and HLA in healthy donors. Libraries were prepared by immunoSEQ multiplex PCR; TCRdb keeps only in-frame clonotypes and omits some of them. The sample contains some 90,000 clones, 95% to 98% of which appear only once. Material for sequencing was PBMCs. These TCRs come from a man aged 18 to 29 in good health and CMV-seronegative.

This rearrangement joins TRBV19 to TRBJ2-5, with D perhaps matching TRBD1 (6 bases). The CDR3 totals 15 residues. V was clipped by 6 bases and J by 2 bases, with 16 bases between them. Germline V gives CDR1 LNHDA, CDR2 SQIVND (reference sequence). CDR3 in DNA: TGTGCCAGTAGGGGGACGGGGACACAGCAAGAGACCCAGTACTTC. Translating gives CASRGTGTQQETQYF.

The V gene is TRBV9, the J gene TRBJ2-3; 11 nucleotides align to TRBD2. V lost 3 bases, J lost 5 bases, and 8 bases stayed unmatched. CDR3 length: 16 residues. Germline V CDR1 and CDR2: SGDLS, YYNGEE. CDR3 DNA sequence: TGTGCCAGCAGCGCCTTAGCGGGAGGGCCGGTAGATACGCAGTATTTT. Its translation: CASSALAGGPVDTQYF.

The chain recombines TRBV5-1 with TRBJ2-7, with a weak D call TRBD1 (5 bases). V was trimmed by 4 bases and J by 3 bases, leaving 17 bases between them. Germline values: CDR1 SGHRS, CDR2 YFSETQ. There are 15 residues in the CDR3. In DNA, the CDR3 is TGCGCCAGCAGCCCCTCCACAGGAGACATCTACGAGCAGTACTTC. The encoded protein is CASSPSTGDIYEQYF.

The chain recombines TRBV27 with TRBJ1-1; 8 bases are shared with TRBD1. V shed 5 bases and J 7 bases; nucleotides not matched to a gene: 15. Germline CDR1 MNHEY, CDR2 SMNVEV (reference sequence). This CDR3 spans 16 amino acids. The CDR3 DNA reads as TGTGCCAGCAGTCCGGGCGGCCCAGGGGGCGGTTATGAAGCTTTCTTT. This encodes CASSPGGPGGGYEAFF.

The rearrangement joins TRBV11-3 to TRBJ2-1, with TRBD2 matching 7 bases. Losses at the gene ends were 5 bases for V and 0 bases for J; bases not matched to a gene: 13. Germline CDR1 and CDR2: SGHNT and YENEEA. The CDR3 is made up of 18 amino acids. The CDR3 spells CASSPGTTPLSSYNEQFF. The CDR3 region has the DNA TGTGCCAGCAGCCCCGGGACTACCCCCCTCAGCTCCTACAATGAGCAGTTCTTC.

Here the CDR3 reads CASGLLDRSNTGELFF. CDR3 DNA: TGCGCCAGCGGATTGCTGGACAGGTCGAACACCGGGGAGCTGTTTTTT. The chain links TRBV5-1 to TRBJ2-2, with 7 positions matching TRBD1. V lost 7 bases to trimming and J lost 0 bases; unmatched junction nucleotides: 9. The CDR3 runs to 16 residues. Germline loops: CDR1 SGHRS, CDR2 YFSETQ.

This clone has only one observation. This rearrangement joins TRBV6-5 to TRBJ1-2; 12 positions match TRBD1. The CDR3 sequence is 12 residues long. Germline values: CDR1 MNHEY, CDR2 SVGAGI. The trim removed 6 bases at V and 12 bases at J, leaving 5 bases unmatched. The CDR3 is CASSAGTGGDTF. The CDR3 DNA sequence: TGTGCCAGCAGCGCCGGGACAGGGGGCGACACCTTC.

V gene TRBV5-1 combines with J gene TRBJ1-1; D is perhaps TRBD1 (5 bases). Germline CDR1 SGHRS, CDR2 YFSETQ. The V end lost 0 bases, the J end lost 1 base, and 7 bases lay between the germline ends. This CDR3 has 14 amino acids. The CDR3 DNA reads as TGCGCCAGCAGCTTGGTTCAGGGGAACACTGAAGCTTTCTTT. This gives the protein CASSLVQGNTEAFF.

V gene TRBV5-1 combines with J gene TRBJ2-7; the match to TRBD1 covers 11 bases. CDR3 size: 16 residues. The germline gives CDR1 SGHRS, CDR2 YFSETQ. V shed 0 bases, J shed 2 bases, and the junction held 4 bases outside the gene matches. The CDR3, as DNA: TGCGCCAGCAGCTTGGGTTGGACAGGGGGCCCCTACGAGCAGTACTTC. Protein: CASSLGWTGGPYEQYF.

The chain combines TRBV9 with TRBJ1-2; tentatively, D is TRBD1 (5 bases). Germline V gives CDR1 SGDLS, CDR2 YYNGEE. The V end lost 6 bases, the J end lost 0 bases, and 12 bases lay between the germline ends. The CDR3 covers 14 residues. The CDR3 protein is CASNRPGANYGYTF. As DNA, the CDR3 is TGTGCCAGCAACCGCCCGGGGGCTAACTATGGCTACACCTTC.

The chain employs TRBV9 and TRBJ2-2, with 9 nucleotides matching TRBD1. The CDR3 spans 15 residues. J was trimmed by 5 bases and V by 2 bases; bases with no gene match: 4. Germline V gene sequence: CDR1 SGDLS, CDR2 YYNGEE. CDR3 residues: CASSVTTGGTGELFF. The CDR3 DNA reads TGTGCCAGCAGCGTTACGACAGGGGGAACCGGGGAGCTGTTTTTT.

The chain links TRBV7-9 to TRBJ1-1; the D gene is possibly TRBD1 (5 bases). V was pared by 1 base and J by 5 bases, with 11 bases between. The CDR3 totals 14 residues. CDR1 and CDR2 (germline): SEHNR, FQNEAQ (reference sequence). CDR3: CASSLGGEWTEAFF. In nucleotides, the CDR3 is TGTGCCAGCAGCTTAGGGGGGGAGTGGACTGAAGCTTTCTTT.

The rearrangement uses TRBV10-3 and TRBJ2-2; 8 nucleotides line up with TRBD2. V shed 3 bases, J shed 5 bases, and the junction held 14 bases outside the gene matches. The CDR3 has 18 amino acids. The germline CDR1 and CDR2 sequences are ENHRY and SYGVKD. The chain's CDR3 is CAISDPGLESGTTGELFF. Here the CDR3 DNA reads TGTGCCATCAGTGATCCGGGACTAGAGAGCGGGACGACCGGGGAGCTGTTTTTT.

This clone was detected only once. The CDR3 region has the DNA TGTGCCCTTTTAACGGGAGGGCTCACAGATACGCAGTATTTT. Its protein is CALLTGGLTDTQYF. This chain joins TRBV2 and TRBJ2-3; 8 bases fit TRBD2. V lost 11 bases, J lost 2 bases, and 9 bases stayed unmatched. Germline CDR1 SNHLY, CDR2 FYNNEI. This CDR3 spans 14 amino acids.

V gene TRBV28 combines with J gene TRBJ1-3, with 7 positions matching TRBD1. CDR3 length: 15 amino acids. Germline CDR1 MDHEN, CDR2 SYDVKM. Unmatched junction bases numbered 4, after V lost 0 bases and J lost 5 bases. CDR3 nucleotide sequence: TGTGCCAGCAGTTTATGGGACAGGACTAGAAACACCATATATTTT. Amino acid sequence: CASSLWDRTRNTIYF.

The chain links TRBV6-6 to TRBJ1-5, with D possibly matching TRBD1 (6 bases). V was trimmed by 7 bases and J by 2 bases, leaving 12 bases between them. The CDR3 runs 14 residues. The germline gives CDR1 MNHNY, CDR2 SVGAGI (reference sequence). CDR3 in amino acids: CASNRDIGNQPQHF. CDR3 bases: TGTGCCAGCAACCGGGACATCGGCAATCAGCCCCAGCATTTT.

This clone was picked up one time. The DNA of the CDR3 is TGTGCCAGCAGTTACGCCACAGGGGTCTACGAGCAGTACTTC. Protein product: CASSYATGVYEQYF. The chain combines TRBV6-5 with TRBJ2-7; 7 bases line up with TRBD1. The CDR3 is 14 residues long. The germline V gene encodes CDR1 MNHEY and CDR2 SVGAGI. J lost 3 bases, V lost 2 bases, and 4 bases had no gene match.

The chain couples TRBV5-6 to TRBJ1-1, with a weak D call TRBD1 (5 bases). Between the trimmed V and J ends, which lost 3 bases and 11 bases, there was a span of 14 bases. This CDR3 is 12 amino acids long. Germline CDR1 is SGHDT and CDR2 is YYEEEE. CDR3 sequence (DNA): TGTGCCAGCAGCTCCGACAGAGGCGACGCTTTCTTT. Translated: CASSSDRGDAFF.

The gene calls are TRBV5-4 and TRBJ2-1, with D maybe TRBD2 (6 bases). CDR3 length: 16 amino acids. The germline gives CDR1 SGHNT, CDR2 YYREEE (reference sequence). V lost 7 bases, J lost 4 bases, and 21 bases lay in between. The CDR3 DNA follows: TGTGCCAGCCGAGTTGGGTACGGGAGCGAGTACAATGAGCAGTTCTTC. Protein product: CASRVGYGSEYNEQFF.

This chain links TRBV7-6 with TRBJ2-2, with D tentatively TRBD2 (6 bases). The length of the CDR3 is 16 residues. V was shortened by 4 bases and J by 0 bases, with 12 bases between the two germline ends. Germline V CDR1 and CDR2: SGHVS, FNYEAQ. CDR3 sequence (DNA): TGTGCCAGCAGCTCATATGGGGGGACGAACACCGGGGAGCTGTTTTTT. Protein sequence: CASSSYGGTNTGELFF.

This chain links TRBV18 with TRBJ1-4, with 7 nucleotides matching TRBD1. Germline CDR1 is KGHSH and CDR2 is LQKENI. This CDR3 is built from 15 residues. The V segment lost 3 bases and the J segment 6 bases; nucleotides outside the gene matches: 7. CDR3 sequence reads: CASSPGTAHDEKLFF. CDR3 in DNA: TGTGCCAGCTCACCCGGGACAGCCCACGATGAAAAACTGTTTTTT.

The genes are TRBV9 and TRBJ2-2; the D gene is possibly TRBD1 (6 bases). V shed 0 bases and J shed 1 base, with 10 bases lying between them. CDR3 length: 16 residues. Looked up from germline, CDR1 is SGDLS and CDR2 is YYNGEE. CDR3 DNA sequence: TGTGCCAGCAGCGTAGGAGGGACATTGAACACCGGGGAGCTGTTTTTT. The encoded protein is CASSVGGTLNTGELFF.